This TCR beta chain stems from a study of blood T cell repertoires in COVID-19. About the research overall: T cells, B-cell-depleted T cells, or PBMCs provided the cDNA or gDNA that served as material.

Per the original data handling: Reference gene primer amplification in the assay estimated nucleated cell counts. Assay used: immunoSEQ multiplex PCR; TCRdb lists only in-frame clones, some missing. That table furnishes V, J and clone size, whereas the DNA furnished D and trimming. The sample contains 110,000 or so clones, roughly 85% of which appear only once. Trimming shortened V by 2 bases and J by 0 bases, and 11 bases separated the two germline ends. CDR3 length: 16 residues. Germline V gene lookup returns CDR1 SGHTA and CDR2 FQGNSA. This chain links TRBV7-2 with TRBJ2-1, with a tentative D call TRBD2 (6 bases). The sequenced sample consisted of peripheral blood. The clonotype was recovered from a human donor in a cohort sampled during active COVID-19. The CDR3 protein is CASSLRRDSSYNEQFF. In nucleotides, the CDR3 is TGTGCCAGCAGCTTACGGCGGGATAGCTCCTACAATGAGCAGTTCTTC.